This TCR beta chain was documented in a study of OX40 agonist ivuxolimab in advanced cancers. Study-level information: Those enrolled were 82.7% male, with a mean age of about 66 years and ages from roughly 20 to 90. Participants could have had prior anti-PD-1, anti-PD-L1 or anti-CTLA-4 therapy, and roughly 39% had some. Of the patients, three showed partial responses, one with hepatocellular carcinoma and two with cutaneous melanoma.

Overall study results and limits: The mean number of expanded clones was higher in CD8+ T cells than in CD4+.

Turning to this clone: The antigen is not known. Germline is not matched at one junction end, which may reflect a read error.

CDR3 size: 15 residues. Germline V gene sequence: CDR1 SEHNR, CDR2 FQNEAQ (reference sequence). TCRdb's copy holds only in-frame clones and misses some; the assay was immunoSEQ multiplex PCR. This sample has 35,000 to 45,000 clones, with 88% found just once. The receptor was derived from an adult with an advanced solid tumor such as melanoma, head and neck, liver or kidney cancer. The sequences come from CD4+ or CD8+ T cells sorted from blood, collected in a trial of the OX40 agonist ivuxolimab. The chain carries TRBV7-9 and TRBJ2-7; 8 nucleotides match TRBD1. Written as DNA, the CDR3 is TGTGCCAGCAGTTTAGCACAGGGGGAAAGCTACGAGCAGTACTTC. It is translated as CASSLAQGESYEQYF.